These 23 T cell receptor beta chains share one sample of origin, sequenced in a study of radiotherapy plus CTLA-4 blockade in lung cancer. The repertoire was sequenced with immunoSEQ multiplex PCR; TCRdb's copy has only in-frame clones and lacks some. Of around 110,000 clones in the sample, 80% to 90% were seen once. The sequencing here drew on peripheral blood, taken from a patient treated with radiotherapy plus ipilimumab. Receptors were obtained from a human donor with non-small cell lung cancer that progressed on radiotherapy plus ipilimumab.

The chain recombines TRBV11-2 with TRBJ2-3; 7 nucleotides line up with TRBD2. This CDR3 has 15 residues. Germline CDR1 and CDR2: SGHAT and FQNNGV. After removal of 5 bases from V and 5 bases from J, the junction contained 10 bases not matched to a gene. The CDR3 loop is CASSPPGRERDTQYF. CDR3 DNA: TGTGCCAGCAGCCCCCCCGGGCGGGAGAGAGATACGCAGTATTTT.

The rearrangement links TRBV6-1 to TRBJ2-5, with 7 bases matching TRBD1. The CDR3 runs 15 residues. J was trimmed by 0 bases and V by 5 bases; bases with no gene match: 6. From germline, CDR1 is MNHNS and CDR2 SASEGT. The CDR3 DNA follows: TGTGCCAGCAGTCAGGGACAGACGTACCAAGAGACCCAGTACTTC. Translation gives CASSQGQTYQETQYF.

The chain recombines TRBV10-3 with TRBJ1-3; weak D call: TRBD1 (5 bases). The V gene lost 8 bases and the J gene lost 3 bases, with 8 bases spanning the gap. Germline values: CDR1 ENHRY, CDR2 SYGVKD. The CDR3 runs 12 residues. The CDR3, as DNA: TGTGCCATCGGGGGAAATGGAAACACCATATATTTT. Its translation is CAIGGNGNTIYF.

Only one count was recorded for this clone. This chain connects TRBV11-2 to TRBJ2-7; possibly TRBD1 or TRBD2 for D (6 bases each). From germline, CDR1 is SGHAT and CDR2 FQNNGV. The CDR3 length is 15 residues. V lost 0 bases to trimming and J lost 6 bases, with 15 bases between them. The CDR3 nucleotides are TGTGCCAGCAGCTTAGATCGTAGGGGGGCCGGCGAGCAGTACTTC. Amino acids: CASSLDRRGAGEQYF.

The gene calls are TRBV6-5 and TRBJ2-7, with D hard to call. This CDR3 is built from 11 residues. CDR1 MNHEY and CDR2 SVGAGI come from the germline V gene. Trimming shortened V by 6 bases and J by 2 bases, and 5 bases separated the two germline ends. CDR3 coding DNA: TGTGCCAGCAGGACCACCTACGAGCAGTACTTC. Amino acid sequence: CASRTTYEQYF.

This clone has just one count. This chain joins TRBV30 and TRBJ1-2, with D maybe TRBD1 (6 bases). V was shortened by 2 bases and J by 8 bases, with 21 bases between the two germline ends. Per the germline V gene, CDR1 is GTSNPN and CDR2 is SVGIG (reference sequence). The CDR3 runs 15 residues. The CDR3 DNA reads TGTGCCTGGAGTCCCGGGACACTCACGTCGGGGGGCTACACCTTC. It specifies CAWSPGTLTSGGYTF.

CDR3 amino acids: CASRDGQGNTGELFF. For the CDR3, the DNA is TGCGCCAGCAGAGACGGACAGGGGAACACCGGGGAGCTGTTTTTT. The chain couples TRBV5-1 to TRBJ2-2, with 8 positions matching TRBD1. CDR3 length equals 15 residues. The trim removed 5 bases at V and 1 base at J, leaving 4 bases unmatched. The germline CDR1 and CDR2 sequences are SGHRS and YFSETQ.

The chain joins TRBV6-5 to TRBJ1-3, with TRBD1 as a possible D gene (5 bases). Trimming left V 8 bases short and J 7 bases short, with 9 bases between. Germline CDR1 MNHEY, CDR2 SVGAGI. The CDR3 spans 11 residues. CDR3 residues: CASQGANTIYF. In DNA, the CDR3 is TGTGCCAGCCAAGGGGCGAACACCATATATTTT.

The J gene is TRBJ2-1, the V gene TRBV27; D is uncertain. CDR1 is MNHEY and CDR2 is SMNVEV in the germline V gene (reference sequence). The CDR3 consists of 15 residues. Deletions cut 3 bases from V and 5 bases from J, with 14 bases between. For the CDR3, the DNA is TGTGCCAGCAGTTTCCTTCCGCTACGGAACAATGAGCAGTTCTTC. Translating gives CASSFLPLRNNEQFF.

The V gene is TRBV5-1, the J gene TRBJ1-1; 10 nucleotides line up with TRBD1. The junction had 3 bases not matched to a gene; V was cut back by 3 bases and J by 4 bases. Per germline, CDR1 SGHRS and CDR2 YFSETQ. The CDR3 runs to 14 residues. Written as DNA, the CDR3 is TGCGCCAGCAGCTGGACAGGGGGTAGCACTGAAGCTTTCTTT. It codes for CASSWTGGSTEAFF.

The chain recombines TRBV7-6 with TRBJ2-5, with 9 bases identical to TRBD2. V was clipped by 5 bases and J by 2 bases; unmatched bases: 9. The CDR3 extends over 16 amino acids. CDR1 is SGHVS, CDR2 FNYEAQ, per germline. CDR3 residues: CASSPAGTSPQETQYF. DNA of the CDR3: TGTGCCAGCAGCCCGGCCGGGACTAGCCCTCAAGAGACCCAGTACTTC.

This clone has a single count. The chain employs TRBV7-9 and TRBJ1-3, with 7 bases lining up with TRBD1. J gave up 7 bases and V 1 base, and 1 base lay outside the gene matches. CDR1 is SEHNR and CDR2 is FQNEAQ in the germline V gene (reference sequence). CDR3 length: 13 amino acids. CDR3 coding DNA: TGTGCCAGCAGCTTAGGACAGGGTAACACCATATATTTT. Its protein is CASSLGQGNTIYF.

The chain couples TRBV18 to TRBJ2-2, with TRBD2 identical over 13 bases. The ends lost 2 bases at V and 4 bases at J; junction bases unmatched: 7. Germline V gene sequence: CDR1 KGHSH, CDR2 LQKENI. The CDR3 covers 18 residues. DNA of the CDR3: TGTGCCAGCTCACCAATGCCGGGACTAGCGGGAAGCACCGGGGAGCTGTTTTTT. Translation: CASSPMPGLAGSTGELFF.

The rearrangement links TRBV7-2 to TRBJ1-3; TRBD1 agrees at 7 bases. Germline assignment: CDR1 SGHTA and CDR2 FQGNSA. V was pared by 6 bases and J by 0 bases, with 5 bases of the junction left unmatched. The CDR3 has 15 amino acids. The CDR3 bases are TGTGCCAGCAGTCTCGACAGGGTCTCTGGAAACACCATATATTTT. It is translated as CASSLDRVSGNTIYF.

The rearrangement links TRBV5-1 to TRBJ2-5; a weak D match, TRBD2 (6 bases). Germline V gene lookup returns CDR1 SGHRS and CDR2 YFSETQ. This CDR3 is built from 14 residues. V was shortened by 2 bases and J by 3 bases, with 11 bases between the two germline ends. CDR3 protein: CASSFGEAEETQYF. The CDR3 coding sequence is TGCGCCAGCAGCTTTGGGGAGGCCGAAGAGACCCAGTACTTC.

The rearrangement links TRBV5-1 to TRBJ2-3; tentative D call: TRBD2 (6 bases). The CDR3 is 15 amino acids. Trimming pared 4 bases from V and 3 bases from J, leaving 15 bases between. Germline loops: CDR1 SGHRS, CDR2 YFSETQ. CDR3 sequence (DNA): TGCGCCAGCAGCCACCGGGACTCGAGGACAGATACGCAGTATTTT. It codes for CASSHRDSRTDTQYF.

The V call is TRBV5-5, the J call TRBJ2-7; no firm D call. The germline gives CDR1 SGHKS, CDR2 YYEKEE (reference sequence). V was trimmed by 0 bases and J by 3 bases, leaving 10 bases between them. CDR3 size: 14 residues. The CDR3 DNA follows: TGTGCCAGCAGCTTGGGTGAGACACGCTACGAGCAGTACTTC. Protein sequence: CASSLGETRYEQYF.

J is TRBJ1-1 and V is TRBV5-4; 9 bases align to TRBD1. V dropped 1 base and J dropped 0; count of bases not matched to a gene: 7. The CDR3 runs 17 residues. Germline V gene data show CDR1 as SGHNT and CDR2 as YYREEE (reference sequence). The CDR3 loop is CASSLQQGARLNTEAFF. The CDR3 DNA follows: TGTGCCAGCAGCTTGCAACAGGGGGCTCGGTTGAACACTGAAGCTTTCTTT.

This chain joins TRBV23-1 and TRBJ1-5, with 7 bases fitting TRBD1. TRBV23-1 is an ORF; its function is uncertain. Trimming removed 9 bases from V and 0 bases from J; junction bases left unmatched: 14. CDR3 length: 17 amino acids. CDR3 in DNA: TGCGCCAGACCGCACCCCGACAGGGCCTTTAGCAATCAGCCCCAGCATTTT. Translation: CARPHPDRAFSNQPQHF.

The V and J genes are TRBV5-6 and TRBJ2-1; D uncertain. Germline V lookup: CDR1 SGHDT, CDR2 YYEEEE. The ends were cut back, 1 base at V and 8 bases at J, with 4 bases in the middle. The CDR3 spans 11 residues. DNA of the CDR3: TGTGCCAGCAGCTTGAGCTATGAGCAGTTCTTC. Translation gives CASSLSYEQFF. Complete variable domain (other parts from reference TRBV5-6 and TRBJ2-1): DAGVTQSPTHLIKTRGQQVTLRCSPKSGHDTVSWYQQALGQGPQFIFQYYEEEERQRGNFPDRFSGHQFPNYSSELNVNALLLGDSALYLCASSLSYEQFFGPGTRLTVL.

This chain connects TRBV7-3 to TRBJ2-3; TRBD2 is a possible D gene (6 bases). The CDR3 spans 13 residues. Germline CDR1 is SGHTA and CDR2 is FQGTGA. Trimming took 8 bases from V and 0 from J, leaving 9 bases between them. The DNA for the CDR3 is TGTGCCAGCGCGAGCGGGAGCACAGATACGCAGTATTTT. As protein: CASASGSTDTQYF.

This rearrangement joins TRBV10-2 to TRBJ2-7; TRBD2 agrees at 8 bases. CDR1 is WSHSY, CDR2 SAAADI, per germline. After removal of 3 bases from V and 2 bases from J, the junction contained 12 bases not matched to a gene. This CDR3 is built from 17 residues. The CDR3 nucleotides read TGCGCCAGCAGTGATTCCCTAGGTGGAGCGGGGGCCTACGAGCAGTACTTC. Translating it yields CASSDSLGGAGAYEQYF.

The CDR3 sequence: CASTTWSGRAGSGNEQFF. CDR3 sequence (DNA): TGCGCCAGCACTACATGGTCGGGGCGGGCTGGCTCCGGAAATGAGCAGTTCTTC. V is TRBV10-2 and J is TRBJ2-1, with D perhaps TRBD1 or TRBD2 (5 bases each). CDR1 is WSHSY, CDR2 SAAADI, per germline. Trimming shortened V by 7 bases and J by 7 bases, and 29 bases separated the two germline ends. The CDR3 runs 18 residues.